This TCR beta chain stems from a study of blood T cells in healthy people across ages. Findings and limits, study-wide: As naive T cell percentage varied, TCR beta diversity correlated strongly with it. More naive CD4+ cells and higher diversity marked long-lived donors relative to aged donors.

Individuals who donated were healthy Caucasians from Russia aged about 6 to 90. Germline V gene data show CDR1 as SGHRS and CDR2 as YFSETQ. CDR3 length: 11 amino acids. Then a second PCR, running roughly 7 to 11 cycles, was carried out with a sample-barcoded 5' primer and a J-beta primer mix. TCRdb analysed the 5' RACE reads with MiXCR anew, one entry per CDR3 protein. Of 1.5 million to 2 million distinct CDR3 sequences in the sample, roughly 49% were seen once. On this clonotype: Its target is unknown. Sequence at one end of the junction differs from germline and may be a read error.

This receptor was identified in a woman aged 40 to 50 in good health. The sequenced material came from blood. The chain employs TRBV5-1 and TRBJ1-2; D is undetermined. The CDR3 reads CVSRGDYGYTF. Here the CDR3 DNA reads TGCGTCAGCAGAGGTGACTATGGCTACACCTTC.